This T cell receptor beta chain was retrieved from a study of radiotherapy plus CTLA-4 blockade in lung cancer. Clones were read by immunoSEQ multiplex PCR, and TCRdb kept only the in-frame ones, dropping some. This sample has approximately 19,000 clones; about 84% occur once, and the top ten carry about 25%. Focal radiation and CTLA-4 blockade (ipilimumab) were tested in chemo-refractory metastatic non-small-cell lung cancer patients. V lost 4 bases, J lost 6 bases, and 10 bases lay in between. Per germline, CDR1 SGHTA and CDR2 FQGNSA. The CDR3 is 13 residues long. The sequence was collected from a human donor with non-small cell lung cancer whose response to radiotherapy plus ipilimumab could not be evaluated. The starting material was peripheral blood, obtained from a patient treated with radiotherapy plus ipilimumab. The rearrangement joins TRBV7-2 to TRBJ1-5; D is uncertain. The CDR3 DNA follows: TGTGCCAGCAGCTCGCACCTTAGTCAGCCCCAGCATTTT. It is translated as CASSSHLSQPQHF.